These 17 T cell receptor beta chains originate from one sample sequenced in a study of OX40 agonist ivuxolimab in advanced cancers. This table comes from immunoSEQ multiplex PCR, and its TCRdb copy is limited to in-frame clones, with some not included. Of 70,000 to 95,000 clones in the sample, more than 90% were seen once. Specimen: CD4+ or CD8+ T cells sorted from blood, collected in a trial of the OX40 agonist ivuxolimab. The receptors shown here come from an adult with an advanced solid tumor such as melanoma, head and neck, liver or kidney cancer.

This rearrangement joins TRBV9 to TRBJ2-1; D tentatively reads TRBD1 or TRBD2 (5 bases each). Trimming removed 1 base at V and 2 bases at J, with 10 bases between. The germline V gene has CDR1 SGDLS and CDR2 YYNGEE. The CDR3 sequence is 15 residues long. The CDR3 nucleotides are TGTGCCAGCAGCGTAAAGGGGACGACCTACAATGAGCAGTTCTTC. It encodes CASSVKGTTYNEQFF.

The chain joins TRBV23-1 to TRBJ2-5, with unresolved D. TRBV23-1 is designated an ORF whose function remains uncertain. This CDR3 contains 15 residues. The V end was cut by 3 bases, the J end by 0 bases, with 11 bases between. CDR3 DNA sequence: TGCGCCAGCAGTCAGGCGAAAGGGCACCAAGAGACCCAGTACTTC. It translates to CASSQAKGHQETQYF.

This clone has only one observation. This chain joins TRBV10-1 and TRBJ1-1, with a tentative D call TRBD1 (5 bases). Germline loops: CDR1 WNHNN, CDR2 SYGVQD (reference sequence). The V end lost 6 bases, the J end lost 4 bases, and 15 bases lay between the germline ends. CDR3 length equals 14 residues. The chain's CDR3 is CASRKGNIGTEAFF. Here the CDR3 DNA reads TGCGCCAGCAGGAAGGGGAATATAGGCACTGAAGCTTTCTTT.

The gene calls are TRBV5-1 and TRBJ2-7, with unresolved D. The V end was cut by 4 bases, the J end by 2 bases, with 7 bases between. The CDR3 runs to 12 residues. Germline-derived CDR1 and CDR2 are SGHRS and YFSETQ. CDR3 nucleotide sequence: TGCGCCAGCAGCAGTCCCACCTACGAGCAGTACTTC. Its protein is CASSSPTYEQYF. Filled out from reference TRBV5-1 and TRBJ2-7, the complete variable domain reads KAGVTQTPRYLIKTRGQQVTLSCSPISGHRSVSWYQQTPGQGLQFLFEYFSETQRNKGNFPGRFSGRQFSNSRSEMNVSTLELGDSALYLCASSSPTYEQYFGPGTRLTVT.

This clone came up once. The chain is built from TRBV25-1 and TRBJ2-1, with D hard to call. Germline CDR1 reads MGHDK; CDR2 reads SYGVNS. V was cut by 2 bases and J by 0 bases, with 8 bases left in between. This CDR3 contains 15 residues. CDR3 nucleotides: TGTGCCAGCAGTGAACTCGCGTACTCCTACAATGAGCAGTTCTTC. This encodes CASSELAYSYNEQFF.

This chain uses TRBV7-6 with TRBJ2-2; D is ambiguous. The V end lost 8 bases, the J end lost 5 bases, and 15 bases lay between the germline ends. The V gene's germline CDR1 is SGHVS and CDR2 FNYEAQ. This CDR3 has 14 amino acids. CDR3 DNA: TGTGCCAGCCAGTTCGGCCGCTCGACCGGGGAGCTGTTTTTT. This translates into CASQFGRSTGELFF.

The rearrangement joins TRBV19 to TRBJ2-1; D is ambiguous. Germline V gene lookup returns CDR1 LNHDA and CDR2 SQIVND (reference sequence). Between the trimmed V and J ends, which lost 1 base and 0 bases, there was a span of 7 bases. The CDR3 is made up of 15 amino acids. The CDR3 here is CASSIALNSYNEQFF. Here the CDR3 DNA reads TGTGCCAGTAGTATAGCGCTTAACTCCTACAATGAGCAGTTCTTC.

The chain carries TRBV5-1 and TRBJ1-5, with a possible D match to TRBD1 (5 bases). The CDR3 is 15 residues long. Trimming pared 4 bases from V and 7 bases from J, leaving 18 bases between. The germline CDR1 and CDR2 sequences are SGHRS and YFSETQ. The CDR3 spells CASSPDGQGGQPQHF. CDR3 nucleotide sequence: TGCGCCAGCAGCCCCGATGGGCAGGGAGGGCAGCCCCAGCATTTT.

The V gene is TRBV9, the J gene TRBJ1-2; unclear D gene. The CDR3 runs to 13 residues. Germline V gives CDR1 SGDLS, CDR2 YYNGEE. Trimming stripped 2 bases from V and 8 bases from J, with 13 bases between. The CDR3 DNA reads TGTGCCAGCAGCGTGATCGGCGGGAGCGGCTACACCTTC. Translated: CASSVIGGSGYTF.

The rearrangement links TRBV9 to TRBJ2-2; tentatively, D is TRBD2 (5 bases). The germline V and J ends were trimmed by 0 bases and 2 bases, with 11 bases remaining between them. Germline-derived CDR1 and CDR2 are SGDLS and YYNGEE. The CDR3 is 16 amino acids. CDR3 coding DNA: TGTGCCAGCAGCGTAGGGTCCAGCGGCAACACCGGGGAGCTGTTTTTT. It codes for CASSVGSSGNTGELFF.

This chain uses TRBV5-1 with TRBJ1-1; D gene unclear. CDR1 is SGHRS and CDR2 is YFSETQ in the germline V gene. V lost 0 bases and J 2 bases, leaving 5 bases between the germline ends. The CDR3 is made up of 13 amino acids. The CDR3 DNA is TGCGCCAGCAGCTTGGGGACTAACACTGAAGCTTTCTTT. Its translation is CASSLGTNTEAFF.

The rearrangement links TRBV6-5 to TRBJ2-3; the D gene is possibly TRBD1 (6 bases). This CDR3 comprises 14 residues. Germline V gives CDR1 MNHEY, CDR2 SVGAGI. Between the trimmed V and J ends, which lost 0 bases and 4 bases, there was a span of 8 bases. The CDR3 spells CASSYSQGSDTQYF. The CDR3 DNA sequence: TGTGCCAGCAGTTACTCCCAGGGGTCAGATACGCAGTATTTT.

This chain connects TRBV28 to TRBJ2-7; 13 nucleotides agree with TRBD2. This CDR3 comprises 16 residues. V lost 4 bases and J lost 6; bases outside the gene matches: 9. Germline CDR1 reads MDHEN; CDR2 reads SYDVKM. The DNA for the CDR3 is TGTGCCAGCAGTTCCCCCGGACTAGCGGGAGAAGGCGAGCAGTACTTC. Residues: CASSSPGLAGEGEQYF.

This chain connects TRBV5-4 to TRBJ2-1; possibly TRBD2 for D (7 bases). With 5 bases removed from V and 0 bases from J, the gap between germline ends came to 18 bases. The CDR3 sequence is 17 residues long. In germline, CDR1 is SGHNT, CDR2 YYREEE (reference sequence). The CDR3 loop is CASRGGLARSSYNEQFF. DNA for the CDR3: TGTGCCAGCAGGGGGGGGCTAGCGCGAAGCTCCTACAATGAGCAGTTCTTC.

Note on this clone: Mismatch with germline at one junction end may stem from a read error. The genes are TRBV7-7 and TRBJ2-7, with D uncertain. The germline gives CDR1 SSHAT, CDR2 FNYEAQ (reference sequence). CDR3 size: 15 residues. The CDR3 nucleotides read TGTGCTAGCAGCTTAGGGTCAGGACGGACCTACGAGCAGTACTTC. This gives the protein CASSLGSGRTYEQYF.

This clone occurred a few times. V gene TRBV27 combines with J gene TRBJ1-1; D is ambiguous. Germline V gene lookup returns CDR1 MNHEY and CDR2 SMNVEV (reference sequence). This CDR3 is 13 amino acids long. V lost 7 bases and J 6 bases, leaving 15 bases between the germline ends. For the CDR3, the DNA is TGTGCCAGCAACATGAATAGGGAGGCTGAAGCTTTCTTT. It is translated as CASNMNREAEAFF.

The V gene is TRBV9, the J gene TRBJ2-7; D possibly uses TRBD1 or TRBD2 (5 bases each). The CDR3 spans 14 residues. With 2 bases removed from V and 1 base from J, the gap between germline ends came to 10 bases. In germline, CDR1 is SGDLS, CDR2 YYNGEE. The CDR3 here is CASSVWDGSYEQYF. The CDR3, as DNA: TGTGCCAGCAGCGTCTGGGACGGATCCTACGAGCAGTACTTC.